The 23 T cell receptor beta chains below come from one sample, sequenced in a study of blood T cell repertoires in COVID-19. TCRdb's copy holds only in-frame clones and misses some; the assay was immunoSEQ multiplex PCR. The data hold more than 200,000 clones, with approximately 80% observed a single time. Sequenced material: peripheral blood. Receptor source: a woman aged 40 to 50 who had recovered from COVID-19.

Here the CDR3 reads CASSPWGQGSNGYTF. The CDR3 DNA follows: TGTGCCAGCAGCCCATGGGGACAGGGGAGTAATGGCTACACCTTC. The chain carries TRBV7-9 and TRBJ1-2, with 10 nucleotides matching TRBD1. This CDR3 is 15 amino acids long. V lost 5 bases, J lost 6 bases, and 9 bases stayed unmatched. Germline V gene data show CDR1 as SEHNR and CDR2 as FQNEAQ (reference sequence).

This chain connects TRBV7-2 to TRBJ2-5; 7 nucleotides align to TRBD2. This CDR3 contains 14 residues. Trimming cost V 5 bases and J 2 bases; bases outside gene matches: 5. Germline V lookup: CDR1 SGHTA, CDR2 FQGNSA. CDR3 in DNA: TGTGCCAGCAGCCCACCGGGAGGTCAAGAGACCCAGTACTTC. This encodes CASSPPGGQETQYF. The full variable domain, in which reference TRBV7-2 and TRBJ2-5 provide the parts outside the CDR3, is GAGVSQSPSNKVTEKGKDVELRCDPISGHTALYWYRQSLGQGLEFLIYFQGNSAPDKSGLPSDRFSAERTGGSVSTLTIQRTQQEDSAVYLCASSPPGGQETQYFGPGTRLLVL.

This clone was seen a handful of times. The rearrangement uses TRBV28 and TRBJ1-4; 10 bases agree with TRBD1. The germline CDR1 and CDR2 sequences are MDHEN and SYDVKM. Trimming removed 5 bases from V and 10 bases from J; junction bases left unmatched: 10. There are 15 residues in the CDR3. CDR3 nucleotide sequence: TGTGCCAGCAGTAGAGCCGGGACAGGGGAAGGAAAACTGTTTTTT. Protein product: CASSRAGTGEGKLFF.

This clone has only a few counts. The J gene is TRBJ2-2, the V gene TRBV14; D possibly corresponds to TRBD2 (5 bases). V gave up 4 bases and J gave up 1 base, with 10 bases separating them. There are 15 residues in the CDR3. Germline V gene sequence: CDR1 SGHDN, CDR2 FVKESK. The CDR3 is CASSPLAGNTGELFF. CDR3 nucleotide sequence: TGTGCCAGCAGCCCCTTGGCGGGGAACACCGGGGAGCTGTTTTTT.

The chain combines TRBV6-5 with TRBJ1-2; 9 nucleotides line up with TRBD1. Germline V gives CDR1 MNHEY, CDR2 SVGAGI. V shed 6 bases and J 4 bases; nucleotides not matched to a gene: 3. This CDR3 has 13 amino acids. The CDR3 region is CASRMTGGYGYTF. Here the CDR3 DNA reads TGTGCCAGCAGGATGACAGGGGGCTATGGCTACACCTTC.

J is TRBJ2-7 and V is TRBV12-3 or TRBV12-4, with a weak D call TRBD2 (5 bases). The CDR3 totals 13 residues. V lost 3 bases, J lost 5 bases, and 11 bases lay in between. In DNA, the CDR3 is TGTGCCAGCAGTTTCTTCGAGAGGGACGAGCAGTACTTC. Translation gives CASSFFERDEQYF.

This chain uses TRBV15 with TRBJ1-1; TRBD1 is a possible D gene (5 bases). The length of the CDR3 is 15 residues. Germline CDR1 is LNHNV and CDR2 is YYDKDF (reference sequence). Trimming took off 5 bases at V and 0 bases at J, with 13 bases between the two ends. DNA for the CDR3: TGTGCCACCAGCGGAAGAGACAGCCTGAACACTGAAGCTTTCTTT. Its protein product is CATSGRDSLNTEAFF.

The CDR3 DNA sequence: TGTGCCAGCAGCTTATCTTTTCCGGGGGAGCTGTTTTTT. Its protein is CASSLSFPGELFF. The genes are TRBV11-3 and TRBJ2-2; D remains ambiguous. V lost 2 bases, J lost 8 bases, and 9 bases lay in between. The CDR3 loop spans 13 amino acids. Germline-derived CDR1 and CDR2 are SGHNT and YENEEA.

The chain couples TRBV18 to TRBJ2-2; TRBD1 is a possible D gene (6 bases). Germline assignment: CDR1 KGHSH and CDR2 LQKENI. The CDR3 extends over 16 amino acids. V was cut by 1 base and J by 1 base, with 10 bases left in between. CDR3 sequence reads: CASSPQETGNTGELFF. The CDR3 DNA sequence: TGTGCCAGCTCACCACAAGAGACAGGGAACACCGGGGAGCTGTTTTTT.

V is TRBV7-9 and J is TRBJ1-6; a weak D match, TRBD1 (5 bases). The length of the CDR3 is 11 residues. V lost 4 bases to trimming and J lost 16 bases, with 11 bases between them. Per the germline V gene, CDR1 is SEHNR and CDR2 is FQNEAQ (reference sequence). The CDR3 sequence: CASSSSGVLHF. CDR3 in DNA: TGTGCCAGCAGCTCTTCGGGGGTTCTCCACTTT.

CDR3 residues: CASSSGQGAYQPQHF. As DNA, the CDR3 is TGTGCCAGCAGTTCGGGACAGGGGGCTTATCAGCCCCAGCATTTT. The chain carries TRBV6-2 or TRBV6-3 and TRBJ1-5, with 12 nucleotides matching TRBD1. Losses at the gene ends were 4 bases for V and 5 bases for J; bases not matched to a gene: 3. CDR1 MNHEY and CDR2 SVGEGT come from the germline V gene. This CDR3 spans 15 amino acids.

J is TRBJ1-2 and V is TRBV27; 8 nucleotides align to TRBD1. The CDR3 is 14 amino acids. CDR1 MNHEY and CDR2 SMNVEV come from the germline V gene (reference sequence). Trimming removed 6 bases from V and 4 bases from J; junction bases left unmatched: 7. The CDR3 sequence is CASSLDRGGYGYTF. For the CDR3, the DNA is TGTGCCAGCAGCCTTGACAGGGGCGGCTATGGCTACACCTTC.

V is TRBV7-6 and J is TRBJ1-1, with D perhaps TRBD1 (5 bases). This CDR3 region has 13 residues. CDR1 is SGHVS and CDR2 is FNYEAQ in the germline V gene. V dropped 6 bases and J dropped 3 bases, with 11 bases sitting between them. As DNA, the CDR3 is TGTGCCAGCAGAACCCAAGGGGACACTGAAGCTTTCTTT. Its protein is CASRTQGDTEAFF. Using reference TRBV7-6 and TRBJ1-1 for the parts outside the CDR3, the full variable domain is GAGVSQSPRYKVTKRGQDVALRCDPISGHVSLYWYRQALGQGPEFLTYFNYEAQQDKSGLPNDRFSAERPEGSISTLTIQRTEQRDSAMYRCASRTQGDTEAFFGQGTRLTVV.

The V gene is TRBV19, the J gene TRBJ1-5; no clear D gene. Germline V gene sequence: CDR1 LNHDA, CDR2 SQIVND (reference sequence). The V end was cut by 0 bases, the J end by 3 bases, with 9 bases between. There are 15 residues in the CDR3. This chain's CDR3 is CASSIEPGINQPQHF. The CDR3 bases are TGTGCCAGTAGTATAGAACCGGGGATCAATCAGCCCCAGCATTTT.

This clone occurred a few times. The V gene is TRBV6-6, the J gene TRBJ1-2, with TRBD1 as a possible D gene (6 bases). The germline V and J ends were trimmed by 0 bases and 6 bases, with 8 bases remaining between them. This CDR3 spans 13 amino acids. CDR1 and CDR2 (germline): MNHNY, SVGAGI (reference sequence). CDR3 in DNA: TGTGCCAGCAGTTACTCGCAGGGGCATGGCTACACCTTC. Translation: CASSYSQGHGYTF.

This clone was found once. The V call is TRBV5-1, the J call TRBJ1-1; D remains ambiguous. CDR3 length equals 14 residues. CDR1 and CDR2 (germline): SGHRS, YFSETQ. The V end lost 1 base, the J end lost 1 base, and 8 bases lay between the germline ends. The CDR3 loop reads CASSLFGRNTEAFF. The CDR3 region has the DNA TGCGCCAGCAGCTTGTTTGGGAGGAACACTGAAGCTTTCTTT.

The chain is built from TRBV7-9 and TRBJ1-2, with D tentatively TRBD1 (5 bases). V shed 7 bases and J shed 6 bases, with 15 bases lying between them. The CDR3 length is 13 residues. The V gene's germline CDR1 is SEHNR and CDR2 FQNEAQ (reference sequence). The CDR3 loop is CASTIGAGNGYTF. CDR3 nucleotide sequence: TGTGCCAGCACCATAGGGGCAGGGAATGGCTACACCTTC.

This clone was counted between two and nine times. The genes are TRBV5-4 and TRBJ2-6; tentative D call: TRBD1 (5 bases). CDR3 length: 15 residues. Looked up from germline, CDR1 is SGHNT and CDR2 is YYREEE (reference sequence). V lost 3 bases to trimming and J lost 0 bases, with 7 bases between them. The CDR3 protein is CASSSTASGANVLTF. The CDR3 DNA reads TGTGCCAGCAGCTCGACAGCCTCTGGGGCCAACGTCCTGACTTTC.

The V gene is TRBV6-5, the J gene TRBJ1-2; TRBD1 matches 7 bases. Losses at the gene ends were 5 bases for V and 8 bases for J; bases not matched to a gene: 11. Germline lookup yields CDR1 MNHEY and CDR2 SVGAGI. This CDR3 has 14 amino acids. The CDR3 bases are TGTGCCAGCAGTCCTCTCGGGACAGTTTCAGGCTACACCTTC. The encoded protein is CASSPLGTVSGYTF.

This chain joins TRBV10-3 and TRBJ1-1, with D perhaps matching TRBD1 (5 bases). The CDR3 runs 13 residues. V was shortened by 9 bases and J by 4 bases, with 15 bases between the two germline ends. Germline CDR1 is ENHRY and CDR2 is SYGVKD. The CDR3 DNA is TGTGCCATGGGAGGGACGGGGAGCACTGAAGCTTTCTTT. Protein product: CAMGGTGSTEAFF.

The rearrangement links TRBV5-4 to TRBJ1-1; a weak D match, TRBD1 (6 bases). Germline CDR1 is SGHNT and CDR2 is YYREEE (reference sequence). The CDR3 spans 13 residues. The V end lost 6 bases, the J end lost 5 bases, and 14 bases lay between the germline ends. CDR3 region: CASIGGRRTEAFF. DNA of the CDR3: TGTGCCAGCATCGGGGGGCGCCGGACTGAAGCTTTCTTT.

The J gene is TRBJ2-5, the V gene TRBV10-3, with D perhaps matching TRBD2 (5 bases). Germline V lookup: CDR1 ENHRY, CDR2 SYGVKD. V lost 6 bases and J 2 bases, leaving 13 bases between the germline ends. There are 14 residues in the CDR3. The chain's CDR3 is CAISRTGDQETQYF. CDR3 coding DNA: TGTGCCATCAGCAGAACCGGGGATCAAGAGACCCAGTACTTC.

The genes are TRBV7-2 and TRBJ1-2; D might be TRBD1 (5 bases). The CDR3 runs to 14 residues. V was cut by 1 base and J by 5 bases, with 11 bases left in between. Germline values: CDR1 SGHTA, CDR2 FQGNSA. This CDR3 is CASSLVWPGYGYTF. The CDR3 nucleotides are TGTGCCAGCAGCTTAGTGTGGCCAGGGTATGGCTACACCTTC.